Following are 32 T cell receptor beta chains from one sample sequenced in a study of T cells in Graves' hyperthyroidism and ophthalmopathy. TCR beta CDR3 regions were amplified from RNA transcripts. The primer set for the first-round RT-PCR of the TCR CDR3 was HTBI. In TCRdb, the multiplex PCR reads were re-called with MiXCR into one record per CDR3 protein. This table holds 500,000 to 650,000 distinct CDR3 sequences, 40% to 50% found once. Sequenced material: peripheral blood or thyroid tissue (not recorded which). The receptors originated from an adult woman with Graves' disease, either hyperthyroidism or ophthalmopathy (not recorded which).

The chain links TRBV2 to TRBJ2-2, with 7 bases fitting TRBD1. The CDR3 totals 16 residues. Germline CDR1 is SNHLY and CDR2 is FYNNEI. The J segment lost 0 bases and the V segment lost 6 bases, leaving 7 bases of the junction unmatched. The CDR3 DNA reads TGTGCCAGCAGCTTAGGGGGCGGAGCGAACACCGGGGAGCTGTTTTTT. Protein product: CASSLGGGANTGELFF.

This clonotype was seen more than once but under ten times. This chain links TRBV20-1 with TRBJ2-6; no definite D call. The CDR3 consists of 10 residues. The V end was cut by 6 bases, the J end by 4 bases, with 1 base between. Germline loops: CDR1 DFQATT, CDR2 SNEGSKA (reference sequence). CDR3 sequence reads: CSAGANVLTF. CDR3 sequence (DNA): TGCAGTGCGGGGGCCAACGTCCTGACTTTC.

The V and J genes are TRBV7-9 and TRBJ2-5; 8 bases align to TRBD2. Germline lookup yields CDR1 SEHNR and CDR2 FQNEAQ (reference sequence). The CDR3 length is 14 residues. The trim removed 5 bases at V and 2 bases at J, leaving 4 bases unmatched. The CDR3 coding sequence is TGTGCCAGCAGCACGGGACTAGAACAAGAGACCCAGTACTTC. Amino acid sequence: CASSTGLEQETQYF.

About this clonotype itself: The conserved final phenylalanine or tryptophan is absent from the CDR3, which likely points to a read error. The chain recombines TRBV29-1 with TRBJ1-2; possible D gene TRBD1, 6 bases. The CDR3 spans 11 residues. CDR1 and CDR2 (germline): SQVTM, ANQGSEA. The ends were cut back, 6 bases at V and 5 bases at J, with 10 bases in the middle. Written as DNA, the CDR3 is TGCAGCGTCGGTGGACAGTATGGCTACACCCTC. This encodes CSVGGQYGYTL.

The CDR3 here is CASSLRLGQAGWEQYF. Here the CDR3 DNA reads TGTGCCAGCAGCTTAAGGTTGGGACAGGCTGGGTGGGAGCAGTACTTC. This sequence joins TRBV7-2 and TRBJ2-7; 8 nucleotides match TRBD1. From germline, CDR1 is SGHTA and CDR2 FQGNSA. With V trimmed by 2 bases and J by 7 bases, 13 bases remained unmatched. This CDR3 has 16 residues.

V gene TRBV19 combines with J gene TRBJ1-1; TRBD1 might be the D (5 bases). The length of the CDR3 is 15 residues. Germline CDR1 is LNHDA and CDR2 is SQIVND (reference sequence). V was clipped by 3 bases and J by 11 bases, with 22 bases between them. The CDR3 is CASSIGGGSGGFAFF. Written as DNA, the CDR3 is TGTGCCAGTAGTATTGGTGGGGGTAGCGGTGGATTCGCTTTCTTT.

In its sample, this clonotype was seen a few times. The rearrangement uses TRBV10-3 and TRBJ1-3; no reliable D call. CDR1 is ENHRY, CDR2 SYGVKD, per germline. The CDR3 is 14 residues long. V lost 11 bases and J 4 bases, leaving 18 bases between the germline ends. The CDR3 region is CAPGRRVRGNTIYF. In nucleotides, the CDR3 is TGTGCCCCCGGACGTCGGGTCCGCGGAAACACCATATATTTT.

J is TRBJ2-2 and V is TRBV11-2; D not resolved. Trimming cost V 0 bases and J 0 bases, with 11 bases left between them. From germline, CDR1 is SGHAT and CDR2 FQNNGV. This CDR3 contains 17 residues. The CDR3 DNA is TGTGCCAGCAGCTTAGACCGGCAGGCGACGAACACCGGGGAGCTGTTTTTT. Amino acid sequence: CASSLDRQATNTGELFF.

This clonotype was picked up many times. The rearrangement uses TRBV12-3 or TRBV12-4 and TRBJ2-5, with a tentative D call TRBD2 (6 bases). Trimming took off 3 bases at V and 3 bases at J, with 11 bases between the two ends. The CDR3 has 14 amino acids. The CDR3 DNA is TGTGCCAGCAGTTTTATAGGAGGGGAAGAGACCCAGTACTTC. It translates to CASSFIGGEETQYF.

This clonotype was detected only a few times. The rearrangement uses TRBV7-2 and TRBJ1-5; D call uncertain. The germline CDR1 and CDR2 sequences are SGHTA and FQGNSA. The CDR3 is 14 amino acids. Deletions cut 2 bases from V and 0 bases from J, with 5 bases between. DNA of the CDR3: TGTGCCAGCAGCTTACACGCTAGCAATCAGCCCCAGCATTTT. Protein product: CASSLHASNQPQHF.

This clonotype has only one observation. V usage is TRBV4-1 and J usage is TRBJ1-5; perhaps TRBD1 as D (5 bases). Trimming took off 1 base at V and 6 bases at J, with 10 bases between the two ends. Germline assignment: CDR1 MGHRA and CDR2 YSYEKL. CDR3 length: 14 amino acids. The CDR3 protein is CASSQGGGPQPQHF. As DNA, the CDR3 is TGCGCCAGCAGCCAAGGGGGCGGACCTCAGCCCCAGCATTTT.

This clonotype was seen ten or more times. The chain recombines TRBV10-3 with TRBJ2-5; 7 nucleotides match TRBD1. Trimming cost V 6 bases and J 4 bases; bases outside gene matches: 5. CDR3 length: 13 amino acids. Germline V CDR1 and CDR2: ENHRY, SYGVKD. CDR3 in DNA: TGTGCCATCAGAGGACAGGAGAGAGAGACCCAGTACTTC. Its translation is CAIRGQERETQYF.

The table lists this clonotype with a few counts. The CDR3 loop is CASGRRTGEGSGNQPQHF. In nucleotides, the CDR3 is TGTGCCAGTGGGCGCCGAACAGGGGAGGGGAGTGGTAATCAGCCCCAGCATTTT. The chain links TRBV19 to TRBJ1-5, with 7 bases lining up with TRBD1. Germline V lookup: CDR1 LNHDA, CDR2 SQIVND (reference sequence). This CDR3 spans 18 amino acids. The J segment lost 4 bases and the V segment lost 8 bases, leaving 20 bases of the junction unmatched.

There are a few counts of this clonotype. V is TRBV20-1 and J is TRBJ1-5, with D unclear. CDR3 size: 14 residues. Germline V gene data show CDR1 as DFQATT and CDR2 as SNEGSKA (reference sequence). V was shortened by 1 base and J by 1 base, with 8 bases between the two germline ends. The CDR3 is CSARARSSNQPQHF. The CDR3 nucleotides read TGCAGTGCTAGAGCGAGGTCGAGCAATCAGCCCCAGCATTTT.

This clonotype was found a few times. The chain combines TRBV7-2 with TRBJ1-5; D unclear. Per the germline V gene, CDR1 is SGHTA and CDR2 is FQGNSA. CDR3 length equals 13 residues. The ends were cut back, 3 bases at V and 7 bases at J, with 10 bases in the middle. The CDR3 reads CASSFAHAQPQHF. In nucleotides, the CDR3 is TGTGCCAGCAGCTTCGCACACGCGCAGCCCCAGCATTTT.

J is TRBJ2-7 and V is TRBV15; the D gene is possibly TRBD1 (6 bases). CDR3 length: 15 residues. Germline assignment: CDR1 LNHNV and CDR2 YYDKDF (reference sequence). V lost 0 bases and J 5 bases, leaving 14 bases between the germline ends. The CDR3 here is CATSRDPGQLDEQYF. The CDR3 DNA follows: TGTGCCACCAGCAGAGATCCTGGACAGCTAGACGAGCAGTACTTC.

The chain couples TRBV19 to TRBJ1-1; tentatively, D is TRBD1 (5 bases). Germline-derived CDR1 and CDR2 are LNHDA and SQIVND (reference sequence). V was clipped by 6 bases and J by 6 bases, with 11 bases between them. The CDR3 is 12 amino acids. CDR3 in amino acids: CASRSGIAEAFF. The DNA of the CDR3 is TGTGCCAGTAGATCAGGGATCGCTGAAGCTTTCTTT. Together with reference TRBV19 and TRBJ1-1, the CDR3 gives the full variable domain: DGGITQSPKYLFRKEGQNVTLSCEQNLNHDAMYWYRQDPGQGLRLIYYSQIVNDFQKGDIAEGYSVSREKKESFPLTVTSAQKNPTAFYLCASRSGIAEAFFGQGTRLTVV.

The chain has TRBV19 and TRBJ2-5; D possibly corresponds to TRBD2 (5 bases). Trimming took off 4 bases at V and 5 bases at J, with 17 bases between the two ends. This CDR3 contains 15 residues. The V gene's germline CDR1 is LNHDA and CDR2 SQIVND (reference sequence). CDR3 nucleotides: TGTGCCAGTAGTAGGGCCCATGGACTTACGGAGACCCAGTACTTC. Residues: CASSRAHGLTETQYF.

This chain links TRBV28 with TRBJ1-5, with D uncertain. V lost 2 bases to trimming and J lost 7 bases, with 9 bases between them. The CDR3 contains 13 residues. Looked up from germline, CDR1 is MDHEN and CDR2 is SYDVKM. This CDR3 is CASSLTPDQPQHF. The CDR3 DNA is TGTGCCAGCAGTTTAACCCCGGACCAGCCCCAGCATTTT.

This clonotype was observed many times. The V and J genes are TRBV7-2 and TRBJ2-2; D uncertain. The CDR3 runs to 14 residues. Germline-derived CDR1 and CDR2 are SGHTA and FQGNSA. Trimming cost V 1 base and J 3 bases, with 6 bases left between them. The chain's CDR3 is CASSLGFDTGELFF. The CDR3 nucleotides read TGTGCCAGCAGCTTAGGCTTCGACACCGGGGAGCTGTTTTTT.

This chain joins TRBV10-3 and TRBJ2-5, with D possibly being TRBD2 (7 bases). The ends were cut back, 4 bases at V and 4 bases at J, with 28 bases in the middle. The CDR3 contains 19 residues. The germline CDR1 and CDR2 sequences are ENHRY and SYGVKD. CDR3 loop: CAISATSVRQGSGSETQYF. In nucleotides, the CDR3 is TGTGCCATCAGTGCTACTAGCGTAAGGCAGGGGAGCGGCTCAGAGACCCAGTACTTC.

There are a few counts of this clonotype. This chain uses TRBV7-3 with TRBJ1-1; D is possibly TRBD1 (6 bases). The CDR3 length is 13 residues. Germline lookup yields CDR1 SGHTA and CDR2 FQGTGA. V was trimmed by 6 bases and J by 6 bases, leaving 14 bases between them. The CDR3 reads CASSPGVSAEAFF. CDR3 nucleotide sequence: TGTGCCAGCAGTCCAGGGGTAAGCGCTGAAGCTTTCTTT.

At least ten counts were recorded for this clonotype. The chain carries TRBV5-6 and TRBJ2-7; D not certain. Germline CDR1 is SGHDT and CDR2 is YYEEEE. The CDR3 is 13 amino acids. V was trimmed by 1 base and J by 3 bases, leaving 8 bases between them. The CDR3 reads CASSLSGYYEQYF. In DNA, the CDR3 is TGTGCCAGCAGCTTGTCGGGTTACTACGAGCAGTACTTC.

This clonotype has a count of ten or more. The chain couples TRBV7-9 to TRBJ1-1; TRBD1 is a possible D gene (6 bases). The CDR3 is 15 residues long. Germline assignment: CDR1 SEHNR and CDR2 FQNEAQ (reference sequence). V shed 4 bases and J shed 0 bases, with 12 bases lying between them. This CDR3 reads CASSWGGRLNTEAFF. The CDR3 bases are TGTGCCAGCAGCTGGGGGGGCAGATTGAACACTGAAGCTTTCTTT.

This clonotype was counted at least ten times. The chain combines TRBV20-1 with TRBJ2-7; 8 bases agree with TRBD2. The germline V gene has CDR1 DFQATT and CDR2 SNEGSKA (reference sequence). The CDR3 spans 14 residues. V shed 6 bases, J shed 0 bases, and the junction held 7 bases outside the gene matches. The CDR3, as DNA: TGCAGTGCGACAGAGCGGGAGCGCTCCTACGAGCAGTACTTC. Translated, it gives CSATERERSYEQYF.

This chain uses TRBV9 with TRBJ2-2; 7 nucleotides line up with TRBD1. There are 17 residues in the CDR3. Trimming at V came to 3 bases and at J to 0 bases, leaving 8 bases not matched to a gene. Germline CDR1 is SGDLS and CDR2 is YYNGEE. CDR3 region: CASSAAIGGTNTGELFF. Written as DNA, the CDR3 is TGTGCCAGCAGCGCAGCGATAGGGGGCACGAACACCGGGGAGCTGTTTTTT.

This clonotype was seen more than once but under ten times. The V and J genes are TRBV7-3 and TRBJ2-6; D call uncertain. This CDR3 comprises 15 residues. Trimming shortened V by 4 bases and J by 1 base, and 8 bases separated the two germline ends. The V gene's germline CDR1 is SGHTA and CDR2 FQGTGA. The chain's CDR3 is CASSYGRSGANVLTF. The DNA for the CDR3 is TGTGCCAGCAGCTATGGGCGTTCTGGGGCCAACGTCCTGACTTTC.

The chain combines TRBV29-1 with TRBJ2-7; tentative D call: TRBD1 (5 bases). Per the germline V gene, CDR1 is SQVTM and CDR2 is ANQGSEA. Trimming cost V 0 bases and J 4 bases, with 13 bases left between them. The CDR3 extends over 14 amino acids. CDR3 DNA sequence: TGCAGCGTTGAAGATAGGGCAGGGAAATACGAGCAGTACTTC. This sequence encodes CSVEDRAGKYEQYF.

The chain couples TRBV7-9 to TRBJ2-2; D remains ambiguous. V was clipped by 1 base and J by 8 bases, with 14 bases between them. The CDR3 is 15 residues long. Germline V CDR1 and CDR2: SEHNR, FQNEAQ (reference sequence). The CDR3 reads CASSLEVRSSGELFF. CDR3 sequence (DNA): TGTGCCAGCAGCTTAGAGGTCCGATCCTCTGGGGAGCTGTTTTTT.

Ten or more counts support this clonotype. The chain combines TRBV20-1 with TRBJ2-2; TRBD1 might be the D (6 bases). Germline V gives CDR1 DFQATT, CDR2 SNEGSKA (reference sequence). This CDR3 has 13 amino acids. The V gene lost 6 bases and the J gene lost 2 bases, with 10 bases spanning the gap. The chain's CDR3 is CSAPQGNTGELFF. The DNA of the CDR3 is TGCAGTGCGCCACAGGGAAACACCGGGGAGCTGTTTTTT.

The V and J genes are TRBV9 and TRBJ2-7; D possibly matches TRBD1 or TRBD2 (5 bases each). Trimming took off 4 bases at V and 1 base at J, with 21 bases between the two ends. The CDR3 has 17 amino acids. Germline V gene lookup returns CDR1 SGDLS and CDR2 YYNGEE. The DNA of the CDR3 is TGTGCCAGCAGCCGGAAAACCTCGGGGCCTAGTTCCTACGAGCAGTACTTC. Translated: CASSRKTSGPSSYEQYF.

V is TRBV7-8 and J is TRBJ2-7, with a possible D match to TRBD1 (6 bases). The CDR3 spans 13 residues. V gave up 5 bases and J gave up 5 bases, with 13 bases separating them. Germline V gives CDR1 SGHVS, CDR2 FQNEAQ. For the CDR3, the DNA is TGTGCCAGCAGCGCAACAGGGATCCACGAGCAGTACTTC. Translating it yields CASSATGIHEQYF.